These 2 T cell receptor beta chains were sequenced from one sample in a study of blood T cell repertoires in COVID-19. The repertoire was sequenced with immunoSEQ multiplex PCR; TCRdb's copy has only in-frame clones and lacks some. The table has about 93,000 clones, approximately 86% seen once. Sequences were obtained from peripheral blood. Every receptor here comes from a woman aged 80 or older with acute or convalescent COVID-19.

This clone turned up a few times. The chain employs TRBV7-8 and TRBJ2-1; TRBD2 is a possible D gene (7 bases). The V end was cut by 5 bases, the J end by 4 bases, with 21 bases between. The CDR3 sequence is 17 residues long. CDR1 SGHVS and CDR2 FQNEAQ come from the germline V gene. The CDR3 is CASSPEGGTRLYNEQFF. In nucleotides, the CDR3 is TGTGCCAGCAGCCCAGAGGGGGGGACGCGGTTGTACAATGAGCAGTTCTTC.

This chain connects TRBV6-5 to TRBJ2-7; no firm D call. Germline loops: CDR1 MNHEY, CDR2 SVGAGI. V lost 6 bases and J 1 base, leaving 10 bases between the germline ends. The CDR3 covers 13 residues. The CDR3 sequence: CASRKSGSYEQYF. Written as DNA, the CDR3 is TGTGCCAGCAGAAAATCCGGGTCCTACGAGCAGTACTTC.